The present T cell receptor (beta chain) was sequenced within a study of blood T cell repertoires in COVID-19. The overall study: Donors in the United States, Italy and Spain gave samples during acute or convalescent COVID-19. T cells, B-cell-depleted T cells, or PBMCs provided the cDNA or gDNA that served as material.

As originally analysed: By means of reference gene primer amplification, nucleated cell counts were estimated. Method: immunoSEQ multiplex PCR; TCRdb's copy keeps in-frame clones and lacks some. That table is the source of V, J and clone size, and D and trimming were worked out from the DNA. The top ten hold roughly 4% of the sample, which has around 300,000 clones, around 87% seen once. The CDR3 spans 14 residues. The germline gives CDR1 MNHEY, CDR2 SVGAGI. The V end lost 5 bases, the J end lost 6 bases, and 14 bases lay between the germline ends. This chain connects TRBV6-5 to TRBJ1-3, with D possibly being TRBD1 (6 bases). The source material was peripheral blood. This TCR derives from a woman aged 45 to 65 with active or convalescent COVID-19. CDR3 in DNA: TGTGCCAGCAGTCCGCTCAGGGGCGAAAACACCATATATTTT. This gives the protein CASSPLRGENTIYF.